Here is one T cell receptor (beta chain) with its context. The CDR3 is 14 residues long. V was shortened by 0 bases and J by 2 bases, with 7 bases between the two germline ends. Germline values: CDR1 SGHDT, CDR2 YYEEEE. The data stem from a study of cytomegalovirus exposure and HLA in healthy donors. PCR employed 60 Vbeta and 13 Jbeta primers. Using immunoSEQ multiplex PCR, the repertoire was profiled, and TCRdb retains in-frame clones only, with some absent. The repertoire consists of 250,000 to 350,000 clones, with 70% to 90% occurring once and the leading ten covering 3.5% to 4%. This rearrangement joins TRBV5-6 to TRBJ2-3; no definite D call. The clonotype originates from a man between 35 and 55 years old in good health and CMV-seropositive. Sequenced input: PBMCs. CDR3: CASSLDANTDTQYF. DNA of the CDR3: TGTGCCAGCAGCTTGGACGCGAACACAGATACGCAGTATTTT.